The 13 T cell receptor beta chains given below trace back to one sample, sequenced in a study of T cell repertoires in cytomegalovirus infection. Each CDR3 protein gets one entry after TCRdb re-called the reads with MiXCR. This table holds fewer than 85,000 distinct CDR3 sequences, 40% to 50% found once. Antigens of these TCRs are unknown. Specimen: CD8+ T cells from cultured PBMCs, collected from culture after CMV antigen stimulation. These receptor sequences come from a human donor in good health (CMV status not recorded). Some clones in this sample may be carry-over from other donors' samples.

The chain couples TRBV7-6 to TRBJ2-3; D gene ambiguous. Deletions cut 2 bases from V and 0 bases from J, with 3 bases between. The germline gives CDR1 SGHVS, CDR2 FNYEAQ. The CDR3 runs 13 residues. The CDR3 protein is CASSLYSTDTQYF. In DNA form, the CDR3 reads TGTGCCAGCAGCTTATATAGCACAGATACGCAGTATTTT.

This chain joins TRBV5-6 and TRBJ1-1, with unresolved D. The CDR3 totals 14 residues. V lost 0 bases and J 5 bases, leaving 11 bases between the germline ends. The germline CDR1 and CDR2 sequences are SGHDT and YYEEEE. The CDR3 sequence is CASSLGVEGTEAFF. The DNA for the CDR3 is TGTGCCAGCAGCTTGGGGGTGGAAGGAACTGAAGCTTTCTTT.

This clonotype was seen more than once but under ten times. V is TRBV7-4 and J is TRBJ1-3; 7 bases are shared with TRBD1. With V trimmed by 5 bases and J by 4 bases, 8 bases remained unmatched. Germline CDR1 reads SGHVT; CDR2 reads SQSDAQ. CDR3 length equals 15 residues. The CDR3 region has the DNA TGTGCCAGCAGCGAAGAGGGGGCTCTGGGAAACACCATATATTTT. This gives the protein CASSEEGALGNTIYF. Supplemented by reference TRBV7-4 and TRBJ1-3, the full variable domain reads GAGVSQSPRYKVAKRGRDVALRCDSISGHVTLYWYRQTLGQGSEVLTYSQSDAQRDKSGRPSGRFSAERPERSVSTLKIQRTEQGDSAVYLCASSEEGALGNTIYFGEGSWLTVV.

The chain links TRBV28 to TRBJ1-1, with unresolved D. CDR1 and CDR2 (germline): MDHEN, SYDVKM. This CDR3 is built from 15 residues. V was clipped by 4 bases and J by 6 bases, with 18 bases between them. CDR3 amino acids: CASSYPDGRKAEAFF. The CDR3 DNA reads as TGTGCCAGCAGTTATCCTGACGGGCGTAAGGCTGAAGCTTTCTTT.

The chain carries TRBV6-6 and TRBJ2-7; D unresolved. The CDR3 extends over 14 amino acids. The V end was cut by 5 bases, the J end by 1 base, with 12 bases between. Germline-derived CDR1 and CDR2 are MNHNY and SVGAGI (reference sequence). CDR3 region: CASSANTVSYEQYF. CDR3 in DNA: TGTGCCAGCAGTGCCAACACCGTTTCCTACGAGCAGTACTTC.

This clonotype showed up just a few times. The chain carries TRBV28 and TRBJ2-5, with D unresolved. This CDR3 contains 13 residues. Trimming removed 8 bases at V and 0 bases at J, with 10 bases between. Germline V gene lookup returns CDR1 MDHEN and CDR2 SYDVKM. The CDR3 DNA sequence: TGTGCCAGCGAAGGTTCCTACCAAGAGACCCAGTACTTC. It encodes CASEGSYQETQYF.

The gene calls are TRBV7-9 and TRBJ2-6; 8 positions agree with TRBD1. Germline CDR1 is SEHNR and CDR2 is FQNEAQ (reference sequence). J gave up 3 bases and V 5 bases, and 6 bases lay outside the gene matches. CDR3 length: 16 amino acids. CDR3 sequence reads: CASSKDRDRGANVLTF. Written as DNA, the CDR3 is TGTGCCAGCAGCAAGGACAGGGATCGTGGGGCCAACGTCCTGACTTTC.

This chain connects TRBV5-1 to TRBJ2-5; D call uncertain. The CDR3 consists of 11 residues. Looked up from germline, CDR1 is SGHRS and CDR2 is YFSETQ. V lost 3 bases and J lost 5, with 5 bases in between. This CDR3 reads CASSYGETQYF. The CDR3 DNA sequence: TGCGCCAGCAGCTACGGGGAGACCCAGTACTTC.

V is TRBV10-3 and J is TRBJ2-2; D possibly matches TRBD1 or TRBD2 (5 bases each). This CDR3 comprises 16 residues. V was clipped by 6 bases and J by 1 base, with 15 bases between them. The germline V gene encodes CDR1 ENHRY and CDR2 SYGVKD. The CDR3 is CAISPGTGKNTGELFF. CDR3 coding DNA: TGTGCCATCAGCCCGGGGACGGGAAAGAACACCGGGGAGCTGTTTTTT.

The chain recombines TRBV7-4 with TRBJ1-1; D not resolved. The germline V and J ends were trimmed by 3 bases and 6 bases, with 8 bases remaining between them. The CDR3 runs to 12 residues. The germline gives CDR1 SGHVT, CDR2 SQSDAQ. CDR3 sequence reads: CASSFHFAEAFF. The DNA of the CDR3 is TGTGCCAGCAGCTTCCATTTTGCTGAAGCTTTCTTT.

The chain carries TRBV7-6 and TRBJ2-7; a weak D match, TRBD1 (6 bases). CDR3 length equals 16 residues. Germline loops: CDR1 SGHVS, CDR2 FNYEAQ. V gave up 6 bases and J gave up 1 base, with 19 bases separating them. The CDR3 nucleotides are TGTGCCAGCAGTGTGTCTGGGACACCTTCTTCCTACGAGCAGTACTTC. Translation gives CASSVSGTPSSYEQYF.

The chain recombines TRBV7-6 with TRBJ2-5, with TRBD2 as a possible D gene (6 bases). CDR1 is SGHVS, CDR2 FNYEAQ, per germline. The length of the CDR3 is 13 residues. The germline V and J ends were trimmed by 3 bases and 5 bases, with 10 bases remaining between them. CDR3 coding DNA: TGTGCCAGCAGCTTCGGACTAATGGAGACCCAGTACTTC. It encodes CASSFGLMETQYF.

This chain links TRBV12-3 or TRBV12-4 with TRBJ1-2; tentatively, D is TRBD1 (5 bases). The CDR3 totals 14 residues. Trimming left V 7 bases short and J 5 bases short, with 17 bases between. For the CDR3, the DNA is TGTGCCAGCAAAGTGGGGCGAAGGGAATATGGCTACACCTTC. This sequence encodes CASKVGRREYGYTF.